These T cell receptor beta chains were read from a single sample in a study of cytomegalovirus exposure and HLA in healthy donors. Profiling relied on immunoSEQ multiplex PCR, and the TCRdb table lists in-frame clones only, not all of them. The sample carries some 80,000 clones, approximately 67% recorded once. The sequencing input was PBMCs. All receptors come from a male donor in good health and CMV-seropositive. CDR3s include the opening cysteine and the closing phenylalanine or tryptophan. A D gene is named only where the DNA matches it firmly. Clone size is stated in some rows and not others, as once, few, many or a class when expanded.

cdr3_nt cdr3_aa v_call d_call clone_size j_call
TGTGCCAGTAGTAAGGGCGCGGGGGGGCCGGCAGATACGCAGTATTTT CASSKGAGGPADTQYF TRBV19 TRBD2 - TRBJ2-3
TGTGCCTGGAGAACAGGGGAGTACACCGGGGAGCTGTTTTTT CAWRTGEYTGELFF TRBV30 TRBD1 few TRBJ2-2
TGTGCCAGCACCCTGGGGGGGCTAGAGACCCAGTACTTC CASTLGGLETQYF TRBV7-9 - - TRBJ2-5
TGTGCCAGTGGACAGGAACAGCCCCAGCATTTT CASGQEQPQHF TRBV19 TRBD1 few TRBJ1-5
TGTGCCAGCAGTACGACAGGGGGTAGCAATCAGCCCCAGCATTTT CASSTTGGSNQPQHF TRBV6-1 TRBD1 - TRBJ1-5
TGTGCCAGCAGCTCCACGGGACAGGCCACATTTGATACGCAGTATTTT CASSSTGQATFDTQYF TRBV9 TRBD1 - TRBJ2-3
TGTGCCAGCAGCTTGGAGGGGAGTAACACCGGGGAGCTGTTTTTT CASSLEGSNTGELFF TRBV11-1 - - TRBJ2-2
TGTGCCAGCAGCGTCAGGGTGGACTATGGCTACACCTTC CASSVRVDYGYTF TRBV9 - - TRBJ1-2
TGCGCCAGCAGCAAACGAGGACAGGGGGCAGGCACTGAAGCTTTCTTT CASSKRGQGAGTEAFF TRBV5-1 TRBD1 - TRBJ1-1
TGTGCCAGTACCCTTGTGGCAGGGGTCCACTATGGCTACACCTTC CASTLVAGVHYGYTF TRBV19 - once TRBJ1-2
TGCGCCACTTCGGACACGGGACAGGGTAGCGGGAAGGGGAATGAGCAGTTCTTC CATSDTGQGSGKGNEQFF TRBV5-1 - - TRBJ2-1
TGTGCCAGCAGCTTATTGGGTACAGGGACAACCTCTAACTATGGCTACACCTTC CASSLLGTGTTSNYGYTF TRBV5-6 - few TRBJ1-2
TGTGCCAGCAGTGAAGGGGTCCTAGCGGGGGTATACGAGCAGTACTTC CASSEGVLAGVYEQYF TRBV6-1 TRBD2 - TRBJ2-7
TGTGCCGGGGGCTCCAAAAACATTCAGTACTTC CAGGSKNIQYF TRBV30 - - TRBJ2-4
TGTGCCAGCAGCCATCAGGGGAAACCCTACGAGCAGTACTTC CASSHQGKPYEQYF TRBV13 - once TRBJ2-7
TGTGCCAGCAGCCGGGACAGGGCATCCGAAAAACTGTTTTTT CASSRDRASEKLFF TRBV7-2 TRBD1 once TRBJ1-4
TGTGCCAGCAGCGGACGGGACAGGAGACACCAAGAGACCCAGTACTTC CASSGRDRRHQETQYF TRBV28 TRBD1 - TRBJ2-5
TGTGCCAGTAGTATACAGACTAGCGGGGTGCACAATGAGCAGTTCTTC CASSIQTSGVHNEQFF TRBV19 TRBD2 - TRBJ2-1
TGTGCCAGCTCTATAGGGGGGAACACTGAAGCTTTCTTT CASSIGGNTEAFF TRBV7-2 - - TRBJ1-1
TGCGCCAGCAGCTTGGTTGCCGGGACTAGCCTCGAGCAGTACTTC CASSLVAGTSLEQYF TRBV5-1 TRBD2 - TRBJ2-7
TGTGCCAGCAGTGAAGCACCCGGACTAGCCGCCTACGAGCAGTACTTC CASSEAPGLAAYEQYF TRBV6-1 TRBD2 - TRBJ2-7
TGTGCCAGCAGCCCCTATGGGACAGGAGGCTCTCCTTTTACCTTC CASSPYGTGGSPFTF TRBV7-3 TRBD1 few TRBJ1-2
TGTGCCAGCAGTCTAGGACTAGCTAGCACAGATACGCAGTATTTT CASSLGLASTDTQYF TRBV6-5 TRBD2 - TRBJ2-3
TGTGCCAGCACCATACAGGGGGCAAAGACAGATACGCAGTATTTT CASTIQGAKTDTQYF TRBV6-1 TRBD1 - TRBJ2-3
TGTGCCAGTACCATTGGGACTTTATATGGCTACACCTTC CASTIGTLYGYTF TRBV19 - - TRBJ1-2
TGTGCCAGCAGTGAAGATCGGGGGGGTACGCAGTATTTT CASSEDRGGTQYF TRBV6-1 TRBD2 - TRBJ2-3
TGTGCCAGGGGGGACCGACAGGAAAATAGCAATCAGCCCCAGCATTTT CARGDRQENSNQPQHF TRBV19 - - TRBJ1-5
TGTGCCAGCAGTTTTGGGCCCCAAGAGACCCAGTACTTC CASSFGPQETQYF TRBV27 - - TRBJ2-5
TGTGCCTGGAGTGCGGAAGGGGCGGATGGCTACACCTTC CAWSAEGADGYTF TRBV30 - - TRBJ1-2
TGTGCCAGCAGTTGGGACAGGGTCTCCTACGAGCAGTACTTC CASSWDRVSYEQYF TRBV27 TRBD1 - TRBJ2-7
TGTGCCAGCAGCTTGGTGGAGGGGGGGGAGACCCAGTACTTC CASSLVEGGETQYF TRBV5-4 - few TRBJ2-5
TGTGCCAGCAGCTTAGAACTCAGGGGGTTAGGACAAGAGACCCAGTACTTC CASSLELRGLGQETQYF TRBV7-8 TRBD1 - TRBJ2-5
TGTGCCAGTAGTATAGATCTTGGGGACTACTTAACGCAGTATTTT CASSIDLGDYLTQYF TRBV19 TRBD2 - TRBJ2-3
TGTGCCATCAGTGAGGTAGGGGGGGCGGACAATGAGCAGTTCTTC CAISEVGGADNEQFF TRBV10-3 - - TRBJ2-1
TGTGCCAGCAGCCCCGTCGGAGCCCAGCATTTT CASSPVGAQHF TRBV7-6 - - TRBJ1-5
TGTGCCAGCAGCCGGACAGGGGATAAGCTAGGCTACACCTTC CASSRTGDKLGYTF TRBV7-2 TRBD1 few TRBJ1-2
TGTTCCAGCAGCTCCCCGGACAGGGCCCAGTACTTC CSSSSPDRAQYF TRBV7-9 TRBD1 few TRBJ2-5
TGTGCCAGCAACGCAGCAGGGGGTTCGGGCACTGAAGCTTTCTTT CASNAAGGSGTEAFF TRBV28 TRBD1 once TRBJ1-1
TGTGCCAGCAGCGAGGCGTCCTGGAGCCCTAGCTCTGGGGCCAACGTCCTGACTTTC CASSEASWSPSSGANVLTF TRBV7-7 - - TRBJ2-6
TGTGCCTGGAGTAAGGGGTCGTCGAGTCAGCCCCAGCATTTT CAWSKGSSSQPQHF TRBV30 - few TRBJ1-5
TGTGCCAGCAGTGAAGCGAACCCGACTCCCCAGCATTTT CASSEANPTPQHF TRBV6-1 - - TRBJ1-5
TGTGCCAGCATAATGGGGGGGACCCAGTACTTC CASIMGGTQYF TRBV6-1 - few TRBJ2-5
TGCGCCAGCAGCTCGACAGGGGATATAGGGGAGCTGTTTTTT CASSSTGDIGELFF TRBV5-1 TRBD1 - TRBJ2-2
TGTGCCAGTAGTATTGGCGGTTCCTACAATGAGCAGTTCTTC CASSIGGSYNEQFF TRBV19 - - TRBJ2-1
TGCGCCAGCAGCTTGGCAGGGGGCAGCGAGCCCCAGCATTTT CASSLAGGSEPQHF TRBV5-1 TRBD1 - TRBJ1-5
TGCGCCAGCAGTGGGCAGGGGTCAGAGACCCAGTACTTC CASSGQGSETQYF TRBV5-1 - - TRBJ2-5
TGTGCCAGCACCTCGGGGTCTGGAAACACCATATATTTT CASTSGSGNTIYF TRBV27 - few TRBJ1-3
TGTGCCAGCATCGGGACAGGTAACACCGGGGAGCTGTTTTTT CASIGTGNTGELFF TRBV2 TRBD1 - TRBJ2-2
TGCGCCAGCAGCCAAGATCCAGGGCTAGCGATTTTCACCGGGGAGCTGTTTTTT CASSQDPGLAIFTGELFF TRBV4-3 - - TRBJ2-2
TGCGCCAGCAGCCTTGCGATGGGAGGAACTGAAGCTTTCTTT CASSLAMGGTEAFF TRBV5-1 - - TRBJ1-1
TGTGCCAGCAGTGTTGATAGCGGGGCCTACAATGAGCAGTTCTTC CASSVDSGAYNEQFF TRBV2 TRBD2 - TRBJ2-1
TGTGCCAGCAGTGACGGGGGGGCCTCTGGGGCCAACGTCCTGACTTTC CASSDGGASGANVLTF TRBV6-1 TRBD2 - TRBJ2-6
TGTGCCAGCAGCCGACTGGACAGGCCCTACGAGCAGTACTTC CASSRLDRPYEQYF TRBV6-5 TRBD1 few TRBJ2-7